Listed here are 17 T cell receptor beta chains from one sample, sequenced in a study of neurological immune-mediated disorders. Using its own MiXCR run on the 5' RACE reads, TCRdb lists one record per CDR3 protein. Seen here are about 18,000 distinct CDR3 sequences, around 10% observed once, and the top ten hold approximately 28%. What was sequenced was CD8+ T cells from blood. The receptor source for this set is a woman between 50 and 59 years old in good health.

This clonotype has a count of ten or more. The chain employs TRBV27 and TRBJ1-6, with 7 positions matching TRBD1. The CDR3 runs to 15 residues. V shed 3 bases and J 10 bases; nucleotides not matched to a gene: 9. Germline lookup yields CDR1 MNHEY and CDR2 SMNVEV (reference sequence). This CDR3 is CASSLDRPRRSPLHF. The CDR3 DNA is TGTGCCAGCAGTTTGGACAGGCCGAGGAGATCACCCCTCCACTTT.

This clonotype showed up many times. The gene calls are TRBV18 and TRBJ2-7; no firm D call. Germline values: CDR1 KGHSH, CDR2 LQKENI. The CDR3 sequence is 13 residues long. V gave up 5 bases and J gave up 0 bases, with 8 bases separating them. The CDR3 region has the DNA TGTGCCAGCTCAACGGGTGGCTCCTACGAGCAGTACTTC. Translated: CASSTGGSYEQYF.

This clonotype was seen repeatedly, ten times or more. The rearrangement joins TRBV9 to TRBJ2-5; D is undetermined. V lost 4 bases and J lost 3, with 22 bases in between. The CDR3 loop spans 17 amino acids. The V gene's germline CDR1 is SGDLS and CDR2 YYNGEE. CDR3 sequence (DNA): TGTGCCAGCAGCAACCACCAGTGGAGTAACCAAGAAGAGACCCAGTACTTC. Amino acid sequence: CASSNHQWSNQEETQYF. Supplemented by reference TRBV9 and TRBJ2-5, the full variable domain reads DSGVTQTPKHLITATGQRVTLRCSPRSGDLSVYWYQQSLDQGLQFLIQYYNGEERAKGNILERFSAQQFPDLHSELNLSSLELGDSALYFCASSNHQWSNQEETQYFGPGTRLLVL.

This clonotype appeared many times. The rearrangement uses TRBV7-9 and TRBJ1-1, with D tentatively TRBD1 (5 bases). Germline CDR1 reads SEHNR; CDR2 reads FQNEAQ (reference sequence). With 6 bases removed from V and 2 bases from J, the gap between germline ends came to 10 bases. CDR3 length equals 13 residues. CDR3 in DNA: TGTGCCAGCAGACCGGGGCCCAACACTGAAGCTTTCTTT. This codes for CASRPGPNTEAFF.

In its sample, this clonotype was seen many times. V usage is TRBV10-3 and J usage is TRBJ1-3; weak D call: TRBD1 (6 bases). The CDR3 loop spans 14 amino acids. Germline lookup yields CDR1 ENHRY and CDR2 SYGVKD. With 7 bases removed from V and 0 bases from J, the gap between germline ends came to 10 bases. CDR3 protein: CAIMGAPSGNTIYF. The CDR3 region has the DNA TGTGCCATCATGGGGGCCCCCTCTGGAAACACCATATATTTT.

In its sample, this clonotype was seen many times. This sequence joins TRBV25-1 and TRBJ1-6; D perhaps matches TRBD1 (6 bases). V gave up 3 bases and J gave up 5 bases, with 17 bases separating them. The CDR3 is 17 amino acids. Germline-derived CDR1 and CDR2 are MGHDK and SYGVNS. The chain's CDR3 is CASSEGTSFRNNSPLHF. In DNA form, the CDR3 reads TGTGCCAGCAGTGAGGGGACATCTTTTCGGAATAATTCACCCCTCCACTTT.

This chain links TRBV5-1 with TRBJ2-1, with TRBD2 matching 12 bases. The trim removed 7 bases at V and 8 bases at J, leaving 7 bases unmatched. The CDR3 has 14 residues. Germline CDR1 and CDR2: SGHRS and YFSETQ. CDR3 nucleotide sequence: TGCGCCAGCGGTAGGACTAGCGGGACTTATGAGCAGTTCTTC. Its translation is CASGRTSGTYEQFF. Variable domain in full (rest from reference TRBV5-1 and TRBJ2-1): KAGVTQTPRYLIKTRGQQVTLSCSPISGHRSVSWYQQTPGQGLQFLFEYFSETQRNKGNFPGRFSGRQFSNSRSEMNVSTLELGDSALYLCASGRTSGTYEQFFGPGTRLTVL.

This clonotype showed up many times. The V and J genes are TRBV5-1 and TRBJ2-7; possibly TRBD1 for D (5 bases). Trimming stripped 0 bases from V and 0 bases from J, with 13 bases between. Germline-derived CDR1 and CDR2 are SGHRS and YFSETQ. This CDR3 is 16 amino acids long. CDR3 DNA: TGCGCCAGCAGCTTGGAGTCGGCAGACAGCTCCTACGAGCAGTACTTC. The encoded protein is CASSLESADSSYEQYF.

This clonotype was seen many times. This sequence joins TRBV28 and TRBJ2-5; 8 bases agree with TRBD2. The CDR3 totals 15 residues. CDR1 is MDHEN, CDR2 SYDVKM, per germline. The V segment lost 2 bases and the J segment 7 bases; nucleotides outside the gene matches: 9. The CDR3 DNA reads TGTGCCAGCAGTTTAGTCCGGCGGGGGGAGGGGACCCAGTACTTC. It codes for CASSLVRRGEGTQYF.

This clonotype was recorded many times. This sequence joins TRBV4-3 and TRBJ2-7, with 7 bases fitting TRBD2. With 1 base clipped from V and 4 bases from J, the junction kept 4 bases outside the gene matches. From germline, CDR1 is LGHNA and CDR2 YSLEER. CDR3 length: 14 residues. In nucleotides, the CDR3 is TGCGCCAGCAGCCAAGGGGAGGGCAGATACGAGCAGTACTTC. This gives the protein CASSQGEGRYEQYF.

This clonotype was counted ten times or more. The V gene is TRBV12-3 or TRBV12-4, the J gene TRBJ1-2; D perhaps matches TRBD1 (6 bases). V dropped 5 bases and J dropped 1 base, with 14 bases sitting between them. The CDR3 sequence is 15 residues long. The CDR3, as DNA: TGTGCCAGCAGTCCAGGCGGGGGCGGTAACTATGGCTACACCTTC. Its protein is CASSPGGGGNYGYTF.

This clonotype was seen at least ten times. The V and J genes are TRBV7-2 and TRBJ2-1; no reliable D call. Germline V CDR1 and CDR2: SGHTA, FQGNSA. CDR3 length: 15 residues. Between the trimmed V and J ends, which lost 5 bases and 7 bases, there was a span of 18 bases. The CDR3 protein is CASSPKALSVNEQFF. The CDR3 DNA reads as TGTGCCAGCAGCCCAAAGGCACTCAGTGTTAATGAGCAGTTCTTC.

This clonotype appeared a single time. The CDR3 DNA reads as TGTGCCAGCAGTGATTGGGGGCGCCAGTACTTC. This codes for CASSDWGRQYF. The chain carries TRBV2 and TRBJ2-3, with D possibly TRBD1 on 6 matching bases. The DNA end is a closer match to TRBJ2-5, so the J assignment may be wrong. The CDR3 has 11 residues. Germline V gene lookup returns CDR1 SNHLY and CDR2 FYNNEI.

Of note for this clonotype: This may arise from a read error, as a much more abundant clone is one base away. The V gene is TRBV28, the J gene TRBJ1-6; no clear D. This CDR3 is built from 15 residues. Germline V gives CDR1 MDHEN, CDR2 SYDVKM. V was clipped by 6 bases and J by 4 bases, with 13 bases between them. The chain's CDR3 is CASSSRNSYNSPLHF. The CDR3 region has the DNA TGTGCCAGCAGCTCCCGGAACAGTTATAATTCACCCCTCCACTTT.

This clonotype occurred many times. The rearrangement joins TRBV19 to TRBJ2-7, with D tentatively TRBD1 or TRBD2 (5 bases each). Trimming removed 10 bases at V and 0 bases at J, with 13 bases between. The germline gives CDR1 LNHDA, CDR2 SQIVND (reference sequence). The CDR3 is made up of 13 amino acids. The CDR3, as DNA: TGTGCCACCCAGGTTGGGGGCTCCTACGAGCAGTACTTC. This encodes CATQVGGSYEQYF.

This clonotype was recorded many times. V usage is TRBV28 and J usage is TRBJ2-2; TRBD2 matches at 13 bases. The CDR3 is 18 amino acids. Germline loops: CDR1 MDHEN, CDR2 SYDVKM. V shed 4 bases, J shed 2 bases, and the junction held 7 bases outside the gene matches. CDR3 residues: CASSSPGLAGINTGELFF. The CDR3 bases are TGTGCCAGCAGTTCGCCGGGACTAGCGGGGATAAACACCGGGGAGCTGTTTTTT. The complete variable domain, with remaining parts taken from reference TRBV28 and TRBJ2-2, reads DVKVTQSSRYLVKRTGEKVFLECVQDMDHENMFWYRQDPGLGLRLIYFSYDVKMKEKGDIPEGYSVSREKKERFSLILESASTNQTSMYLCASSSPGLAGINTGELFFGEGSRLTVL.

Many counts were recorded for this clonotype. V gene TRBV6-4 combines with J gene TRBJ2-1, with D perhaps matching TRBD1 (5 bases). Trimming removed 2 bases at V and 6 bases at J, with 8 bases between. The CDR3 covers 13 residues. CDR1 and CDR2 (germline): MRHNA, SNTAGT. CDR3 loop: CASSDGATNEQFF. The CDR3 region has the DNA TGTGCCAGCAGTGACGGGGCTACCAATGAGCAGTTCTTC.